Below, 5 T cell receptor beta chains from the same sample are listed, as sequenced in a study of PD-1 blockade in classical Hodgkin lymphoma. Generated by immunoSEQ multiplex PCR, the TCRdb table keeps only in-frame clones and is missing some. Among 5,500 to 7,000 clones, roughly four fifths were seen once, and the ten largest hold under 13%. In every patient, relapse followed autologous stem cell transplantation, while exposure to brentuximab vedotin differed. Magnetic negative selection isolated CD8+ T cells from thawed PBMCs. The sample consisted of CD8+ T cells from blood, taken at baseline. The source of these receptors is a human donor with classical Hodgkin lymphoma.

This clone was counted a few times. This rearrangement joins TRBV27 to TRBJ1-4; the D is unclear. V lost 5 bases, J lost 5 bases, and 12 bases lay in between. This CDR3 is 14 amino acids long. Germline V gene data show CDR1 as MNHEY and CDR2 as SMNVEV (reference sequence). CDR3 residues: CASSPSALNEKLFF. The CDR3 region has the DNA TGTGCCAGCAGTCCGTCAGCTCTGAATGAAAAACTGTTTTTT. Combining the CDR3 with reference TRBV27 and TRBJ1-4 gives the whole variable domain EAQVTQNPRYLITVTGKKLTVTCSQNMNHEYMSWYRQDPGLGLRQIYYSMNVEVTDKGDVPEGYKVSRKEKRNFPLILESPSPNQTSLYFCASSPSALNEKLFFGSGTQLSVL.

V usage is TRBV2 and J usage is TRBJ2-5; possibly TRBD1 or TRBD2 for D (5 bases each). Germline V gene sequence: CDR1 SNHLY, CDR2 FYNNEI. Deletions cut 4 bases from V and 1 base from J, with 10 bases between. The CDR3 sequence is 14 residues long. The CDR3 nucleotides read TGTGCCAGCAGTGGGGACCCGTCCCAAGAGACCCAGTACTTC. This translates into CASSGDPSQETQYF.

J is TRBJ1-2 and V is TRBV7-9; D ambiguous. V shed 2 bases and J shed 3 bases, with 25 bases lying between them. This CDR3 comprises 19 residues. Germline assignment: CDR1 SEHNR and CDR2 FQNEAQ (reference sequence). The CDR3 spells CASSLSRGIGRPLDYGYTF. The CDR3 DNA reads TGTGCCAGCAGCTTATCCCGCGGGATTGGAAGACCCTTGGACTATGGCTACACCTTC.

This rearrangement joins TRBV5-6 to TRBJ1-1; no definite D call. Trimming took 2 bases from V and 5 from J, leaving 10 bases between them. Germline-derived CDR1 and CDR2 are SGHDT and YYEEEE. The CDR3 is made up of 13 amino acids. As DNA, the CDR3 is TGTGCCAGCAGCTTTCTTATTGGGACTGAAGCTTTCTTT. It is translated as CASSFLIGTEAFF.

The J gene is TRBJ2-2, the V gene TRBV6-5; the D is unclear. This CDR3 comprises 15 residues. Between the trimmed V and J ends, which lost 6 bases and 4 bases, there was a span of 15 bases. CDR1 MNHEY and CDR2 SVGAGI come from the germline V gene. The CDR3: CASRPGRIFTGELFF. The CDR3 coding sequence is TGTGCCAGCAGACCCGGACGGATTTTCACCGGGGAGCTGTTTTTT.